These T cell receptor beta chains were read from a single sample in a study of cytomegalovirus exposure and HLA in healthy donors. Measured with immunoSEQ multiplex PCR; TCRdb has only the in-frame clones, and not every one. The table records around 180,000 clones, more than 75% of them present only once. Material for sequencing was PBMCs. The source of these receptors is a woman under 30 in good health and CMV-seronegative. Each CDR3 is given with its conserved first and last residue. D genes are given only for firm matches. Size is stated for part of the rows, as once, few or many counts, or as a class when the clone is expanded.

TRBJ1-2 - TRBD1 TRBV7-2 TGTGCCAGCAGCCTGCCCCCGGGACAGCACTATGGCTACACCTTC CASSLPPGQHYGYTF
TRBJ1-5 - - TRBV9 TGTGCCAGCAGCAACACAGGGAATAGCAATCAGCCCCAGCATTTT CASSNTGNSNQPQHF
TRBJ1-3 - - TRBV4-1 TGCGCCAGCAGTATCCCGGGGGTGGGAAACACCATATATTTT CASSIPGVGNTIYF
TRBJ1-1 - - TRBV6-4 TGTGCCAGCAGTGACTCGAGTCAGGTCTTCACCACCGAAGCGGGTGAAGCTTTCTTT CASSDSSQVFTTEAGEAFF
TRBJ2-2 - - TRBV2 TGTGCCAGCAGTCCTATTACAGGGAGGGCCGGGGAGCTGTTTTTT CASSPITGRAGELFF
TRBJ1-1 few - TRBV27 TGTGCCAGCAGCTTTGGAGGGGTTGAAGCTTTCTTT CASSFGGVEAFF
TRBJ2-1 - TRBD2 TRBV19 TGTGCCAGTAGTATACCAGCGGGGGGGCCAAATGAGCAGTTCTTC CASSIPAGGPNEQFF
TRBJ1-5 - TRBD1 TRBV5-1 TGCGCCAGTCCCCGGGACAGGGGCTATCAGCCCCAGCATTTT CASPRDRGYQPQHF
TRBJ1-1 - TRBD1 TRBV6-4 TGTGCCAGCAGCGATCAGACAGGGGGCAACACTGAAGCTTTCTTT CASSDQTGGNTEAFF
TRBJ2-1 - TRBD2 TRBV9 TGTGCCAGCAGCGTGGCGGGGGGACACAATGAGCAGTTCTTC CASSVAGGHNEQFF
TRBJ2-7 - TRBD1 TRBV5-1 TGCGCCAGCAAACTCGAACAGGGGGGTGGATACGAGCAGTACTTC CASKLEQGGGYEQYF
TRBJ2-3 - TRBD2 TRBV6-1 TGTGCCAGCATGACCGGGACTAGCGGGAAAGATACGCAGTATTTT CASMTGTSGKDTQYF
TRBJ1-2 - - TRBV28 TGTGCCAGCAGCCCCCCGAAGGGAGGAGGCTACACCTTC CASSPPKGGGYTF
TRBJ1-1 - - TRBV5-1 TGCGCCAGCAGCTTTGAGTATGAGAACACTGAAGCTTTCTTT CASSFEYENTEAFF
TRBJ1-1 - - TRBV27 TGTGCCAGCAGTTTATCGCGGCGGGGAAGCACTGAAGCTTTCTTT CASSLSRRGSTEAFF
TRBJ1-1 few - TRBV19 TGTGCCAGTAGCCCTTCCACGGGCACTGAAGCTTTCTTT CASSPSTGTEAFF
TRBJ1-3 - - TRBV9 TGTGCCAGCACGTTCCCTGGAAACACCATATATTTT CASTFPGNTIYF
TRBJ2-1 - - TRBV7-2 TGTGCCAGCAGCTTAGCTGTTGTGGGGGGTCTCACCAATGAGCAGTTCTTC CASSLAVVGGLTNEQFF
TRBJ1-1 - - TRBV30 TGTGCCTGGAGCCCGTCCCGGAGGAACACTGAAGCTTTCTTT CAWSPSRRNTEAFF
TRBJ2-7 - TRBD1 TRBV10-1 TGCGCCAGCAACAAGGGACAGGGGGAATACGAGCAGTACTTC CASNKGQGEYEQYF
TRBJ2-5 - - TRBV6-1 TGTGCCAGACCCTTAACAGGGAATCGGGAAGAGACCCAGTACTTC CARPLTGNREETQYF
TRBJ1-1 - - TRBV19 TGTGCCAGCAGGGAGGGCTTGAGGACTGAAGCTTTCTTT CASREGLRTEAFF
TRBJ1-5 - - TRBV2 TGTGCCAGCAGGGAGGCTAGCAATCAGCCCCAGCATTTT CASREASNQPQHF
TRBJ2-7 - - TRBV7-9 TGTGCCAGCAGCTTAGCATCGGGGTTCCGCGAGCAGTACTTC CASSLASGFREQYF
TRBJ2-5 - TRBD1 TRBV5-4 TGTGCCGTGAAAGGGGGCCGTGGGACCCAGTACTTC CAVKGGRGTQYF
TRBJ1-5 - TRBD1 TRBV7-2 TGTGCCAGCCGGGACAGGAACAATCAGCCCCAGCATTTT CASRDRNNQPQHF
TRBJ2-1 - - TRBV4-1 TGCGCCAGCAGCCAAGTTCCAGGGTTCTACAATGAGCAGTTCTTC CASSQVPGFYNEQFF
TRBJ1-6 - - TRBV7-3 TGTGCCAGCAGCTTACAGGGGTATAATTCACCCCTCCACTTT CASSLQGYNSPLHF
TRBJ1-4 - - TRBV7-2 TGTGCCAGCAGTCGTACAGCGGTGGGTGGTCAAAATGAAAAACTGTTTTTT CASSRTAVGGQNEKLFF
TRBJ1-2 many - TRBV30 TGTGCCTGGAGTTTGGAAAGGAGCTATGGCTACACCTTC CAWSLERSYGYTF